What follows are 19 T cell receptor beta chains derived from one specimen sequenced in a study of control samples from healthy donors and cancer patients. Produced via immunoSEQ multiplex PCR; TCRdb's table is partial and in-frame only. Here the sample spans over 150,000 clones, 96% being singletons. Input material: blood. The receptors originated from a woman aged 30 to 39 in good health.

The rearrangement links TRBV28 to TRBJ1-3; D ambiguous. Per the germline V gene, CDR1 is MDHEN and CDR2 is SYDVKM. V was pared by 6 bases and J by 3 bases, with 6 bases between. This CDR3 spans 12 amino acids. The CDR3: CASSWGGNTIYF. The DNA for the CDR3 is TGTGCCAGCAGCTGGGGTGGAAACACCATATATTTT.

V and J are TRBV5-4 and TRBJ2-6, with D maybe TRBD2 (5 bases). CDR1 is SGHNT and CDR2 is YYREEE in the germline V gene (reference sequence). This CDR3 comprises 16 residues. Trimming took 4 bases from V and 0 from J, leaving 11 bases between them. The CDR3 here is CASSRDGNSGANVLTF. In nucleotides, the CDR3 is TGTGCCAGCAGCCGAGACGGGAACTCTGGGGCCAACGTCCTGACTTTC. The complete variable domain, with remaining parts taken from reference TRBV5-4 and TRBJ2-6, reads ETGVTQSPTHLIKTRGQQVTLRCSSQSGHNTVSWYQQALGQGPQFIFQYYREEENGRGNFPPRFSGLQFPNYSSELNVNALELDDSALYLCASSRDGNSGANVLTFGAGSRLTVL.

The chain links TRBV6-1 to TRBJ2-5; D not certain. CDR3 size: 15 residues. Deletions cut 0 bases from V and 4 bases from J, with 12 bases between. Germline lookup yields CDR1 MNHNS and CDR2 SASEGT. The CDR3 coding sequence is TGTGCCAGCAGTGAAGCGGGCCTCCGGGCAGAGACCCAGTACTTC. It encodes CASSEAGLRAETQYF.

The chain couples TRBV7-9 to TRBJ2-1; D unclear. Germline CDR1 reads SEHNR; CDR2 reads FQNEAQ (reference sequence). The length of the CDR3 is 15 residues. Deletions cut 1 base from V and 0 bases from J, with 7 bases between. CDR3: CASSLEGVSYNEQFF. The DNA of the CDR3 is TGTGCCAGCAGCTTAGAAGGAGTCTCCTACAATGAGCAGTTCTTC.

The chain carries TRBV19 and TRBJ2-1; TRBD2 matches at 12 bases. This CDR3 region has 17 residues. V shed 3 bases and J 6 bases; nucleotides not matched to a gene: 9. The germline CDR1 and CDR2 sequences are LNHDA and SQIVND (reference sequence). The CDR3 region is CASSMTGLAGGPNEQFF. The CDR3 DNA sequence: TGTGCCAGTAGTATGACGGGTCTAGCGGGAGGGCCCAATGAGCAGTTCTTC.

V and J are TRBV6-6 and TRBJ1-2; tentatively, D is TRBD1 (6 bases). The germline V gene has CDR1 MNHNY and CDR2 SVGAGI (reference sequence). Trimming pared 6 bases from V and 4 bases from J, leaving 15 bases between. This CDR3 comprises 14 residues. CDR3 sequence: CASSPWEGGYGYTF. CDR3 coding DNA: TGTGCCAGCAGCCCCTGGGAGGGGGGCTATGGCTACACCTTC.

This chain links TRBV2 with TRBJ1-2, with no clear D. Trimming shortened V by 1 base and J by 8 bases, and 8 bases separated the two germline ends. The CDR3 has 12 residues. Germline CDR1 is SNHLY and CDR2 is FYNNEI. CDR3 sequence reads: CASSEGVPGYTF. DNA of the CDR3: TGTGCCAGCAGTGAAGGGGTCCCCGGCTACACCTTC.

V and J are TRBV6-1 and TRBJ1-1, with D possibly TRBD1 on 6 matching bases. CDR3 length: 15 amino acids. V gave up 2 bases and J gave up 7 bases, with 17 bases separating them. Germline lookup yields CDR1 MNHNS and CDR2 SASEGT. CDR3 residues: CASSELGGESVEAFF. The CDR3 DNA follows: TGTGCCAGCAGTGAATTAGGGGGTGAGTCCGTTGAAGCTTTCTTT.

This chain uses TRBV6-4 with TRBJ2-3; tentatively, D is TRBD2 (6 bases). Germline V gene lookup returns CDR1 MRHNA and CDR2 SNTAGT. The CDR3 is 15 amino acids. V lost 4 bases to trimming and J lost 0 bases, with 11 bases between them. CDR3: CASSGGSGSTDTQYF. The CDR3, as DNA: TGTGCCAGCAGTGGTGGCAGCGGGAGCACAGATACGCAGTATTTT.

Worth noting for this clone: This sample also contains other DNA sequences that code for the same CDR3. Here the CDR3 DNA reads TGTGCCAGTAGTATACGGGGAAGCAATCAGCCCCAGCATTTT. Translated: CASSIRGSNQPQHF. The gene calls are TRBV19 and TRBJ1-5; D uncertain. V was shortened by 2 bases and J by 1 base, with 6 bases between the two germline ends. Looked up from germline, CDR1 is LNHDA and CDR2 is SQIVND (reference sequence). The length of the CDR3 is 14 residues. Full variable domain (rest looked up from reference TRBV19 and TRBJ1-5): DGGITQSPKYLFRKEGQNVTLSCEQNLNHDAMYWYRQDPGQGLRLIYYSQIVNDFQKGDIAEGYSVSREKKESFPLTVTSAQKNPTAFYLCASSIRGSNQPQHFGDGTRLSIL.

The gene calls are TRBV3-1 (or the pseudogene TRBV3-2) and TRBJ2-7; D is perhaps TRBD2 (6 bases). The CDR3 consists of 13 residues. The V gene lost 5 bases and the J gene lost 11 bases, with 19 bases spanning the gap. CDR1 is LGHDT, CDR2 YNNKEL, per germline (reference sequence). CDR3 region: CASSVTQSGLEYF. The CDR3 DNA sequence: TGTGCCAGCAGCGTTACTCAAAGCGGGCTTGAGTACTTC.

CDR3 amino acids: CASSARGGHLQETQYF. The CDR3 DNA follows: TGTGCCAGCAGCGCGCGGGGAGGACACCTCCAAGAGACCCAGTACTTC. This chain links TRBV5-6 with TRBJ2-5; a weak D match, TRBD2 (6 bases). This CDR3 is built from 16 residues. Trimming pared 4 bases from V and 1 base from J, leaving 17 bases between. From germline, CDR1 is SGHDT and CDR2 YYEEEE.

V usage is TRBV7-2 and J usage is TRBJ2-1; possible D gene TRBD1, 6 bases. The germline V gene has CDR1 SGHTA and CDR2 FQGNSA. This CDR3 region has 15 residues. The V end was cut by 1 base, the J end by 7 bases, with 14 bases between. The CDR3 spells CASSLDRGRRNEQFF. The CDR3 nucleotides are TGTGCCAGCAGCTTAGATAGGGGGAGACGTAATGAGCAGTTCTTC.

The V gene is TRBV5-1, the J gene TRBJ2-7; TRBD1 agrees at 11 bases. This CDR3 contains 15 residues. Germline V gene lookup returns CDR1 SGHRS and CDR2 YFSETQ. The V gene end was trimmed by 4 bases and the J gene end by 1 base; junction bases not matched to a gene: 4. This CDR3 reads CASSQGTGGSYEQYF. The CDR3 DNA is TGCGCCAGCAGCCAAGGGACAGGGGGTTCCTACGAGCAGTACTTC.

The DNA for the CDR3 is TGTGCCAGCAGGTCAGGGCTCTCTAATGAAAAACTGTTTTTT. Encoded protein: CASRSGLSNEKLFF. The gene calls are TRBV2 and TRBJ1-4; TRBD1 is a possible D gene (5 bases). Trimming cost V 6 bases and J 3 bases, with 11 bases left between them. The length of the CDR3 is 14 residues. The germline gives CDR1 SNHLY, CDR2 FYNNEI.

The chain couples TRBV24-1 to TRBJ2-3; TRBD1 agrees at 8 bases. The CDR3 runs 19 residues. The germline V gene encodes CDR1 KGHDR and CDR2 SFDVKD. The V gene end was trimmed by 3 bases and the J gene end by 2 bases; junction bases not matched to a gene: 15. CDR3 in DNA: TGTGCCACCAGTGATCCCGGCCTCGGTGGACAGGGACCCACAGATACGCAGTATTTT. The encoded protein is CATSDPGLGGQGPTDTQYF.

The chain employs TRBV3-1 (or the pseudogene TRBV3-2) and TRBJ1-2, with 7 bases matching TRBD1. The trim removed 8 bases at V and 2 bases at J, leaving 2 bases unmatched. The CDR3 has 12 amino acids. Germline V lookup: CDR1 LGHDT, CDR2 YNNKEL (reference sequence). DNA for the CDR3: TGTGCCAGCTCGGGACAGAACTATGGCTACACCTTC. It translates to CASSGQNYGYTF.

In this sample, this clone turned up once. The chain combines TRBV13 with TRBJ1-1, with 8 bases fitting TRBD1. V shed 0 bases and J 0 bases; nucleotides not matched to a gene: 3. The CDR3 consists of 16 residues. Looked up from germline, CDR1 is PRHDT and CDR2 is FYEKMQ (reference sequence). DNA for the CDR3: TGTGCCAGCAGCTTAGGACGACAGGGGATGAACACTGAAGCTTTCTTT. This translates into CASSLGRQGMNTEAFF.

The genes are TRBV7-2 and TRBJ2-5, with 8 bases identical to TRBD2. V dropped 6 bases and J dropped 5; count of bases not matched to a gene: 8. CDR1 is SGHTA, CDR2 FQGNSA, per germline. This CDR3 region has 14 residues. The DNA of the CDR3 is TGTGCCAGCAGATTCGGACTAGCAGGGGAGACCCAGTACTTC. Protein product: CASRFGLAGETQYF. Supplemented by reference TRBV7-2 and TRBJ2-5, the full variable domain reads GAGVSQSPSNKVTEKGKDVELRCDPISGHTALYWYRQSLGQGLEFLIYFQGNSAPDKSGLPSDRFSAERTGGSVSTLTIQRTQQEDSAVYLCASRFGLAGETQYFGPGTRLLVL.